This TCR beta chain was sequenced in a study of T cell changes during pregnancy in multiple sclerosis. The CDR3 has 12 amino acids. V was cut by 5 bases and J by 6 bases, with 8 bases left in between. From germline, CDR1 is SEHNR and CDR2 FQNEAQ (reference sequence). This clone has just one count. Profiling relied on immunoSEQ multiplex PCR, and the TCRdb table lists in-frame clones only, not all of them. This sample has 57,000 or so clones, with approximately 91% found just once. The receptor was derived from a female donor with multiple sclerosis, enrolled in a pregnancy study. The chain joins TRBV7-9 to TRBJ1-5, with D hard to call. Source: peripheral blood, taken in the second trimester of pregnancy. CDR3 protein: CASSPDTQPQHF. The CDR3 nucleotides are TGTGCCAGCAGCCCCGACACTCAGCCCCAGCATTTT.